These 31 T cell receptor beta chains came from one sample sequenced in a study of blood T cell repertoires in COVID-19. The method was immunoSEQ multiplex PCR; TCRdb's version includes in-frame clones alone and lacks a portion of them. This table holds around 310,000 clones, about 90% found once. Sequenced material: peripheral blood. Source of these receptors: a woman in her thirties or forties with COVID-19, enrolled during active disease.

The CDR3 DNA is TGTGCCTGGAGTGAGGACAGGGGGCTAAATAATTCACCCCTCCACTTT. Residues: CAWSEDRGLNNSPLHF. The chain joins TRBV30 to TRBJ1-6; 11 bases map to TRBD1. CDR3 length equals 16 residues. V was pared by 1 base and J by 5 bases, with 4 bases of the junction left unmatched. Per germline, CDR1 GTSNPN and CDR2 SVGIG (reference sequence).

The chain couples TRBV11-2 to TRBJ1-5, with D unclear. Trimming stripped 2 bases from V and 7 bases from J, with 12 bases between. Germline CDR1 and CDR2: SGHAT and FQNNGV. The CDR3 has 14 residues. The CDR3 sequence is CASSLTLSGQPQHF. In DNA form, the CDR3 reads TGTGCCAGCAGCTTAACCCTCAGCGGACAGCCCCAGCATTTT.

There are a few counts of this clone. V usage is TRBV10-3 and J usage is TRBJ2-2, with 10 nucleotides matching TRBD2. V gave up 3 bases and J gave up 0 bases; unmatched junction bases: 4. The CDR3 contains 17 residues. CDR1 ENHRY and CDR2 SYGVKD come from the germline V gene. CDR3 coding DNA: TGTGCCATCAGTGATCCAGCGGGAGGGACGAACACCGGGGAGCTGTTTTTT. Translation gives CAISDPAGGTNTGELFF.

This clone was seen only once. The chain employs TRBV18 and TRBJ1-4; TRBD1 agrees at 10 bases. Germline lookup yields CDR1 KGHSH and CDR2 LQKENI. This CDR3 contains 16 residues. After removal of 4 bases from V and 0 bases from J, the junction contained 2 bases not matched to a gene. The chain's CDR3 is CASSLGTGATNEKLFF. Written as DNA, the CDR3 is TGTGCCAGCTCACTAGGGACAGGGGCAACTAATGAAAAACTGTTTTTT.

This clone showed up just a few times. One junction end does not reproduce the germline sequence, and a read error may be involved. V is TRBV7-7 and J is TRBJ2-1; weak D call: TRBD2 (6 bases). There are 16 residues in the CDR3. Germline values: CDR1 SSHAT, CDR2 FNYEAQ (reference sequence). The CDR3 DNA is TGTGCTAGCAGCTTGGAGGGCAGGGCTCTATACAATGAGCAGTTCTTC. Its translation: CASSLEGRALYNEQFF.

V is TRBV11-2 and J is TRBJ2-1, with D perhaps TRBD2 (6 bases). This CDR3 region has 15 residues. Germline V gene lookup returns CDR1 SGHAT and CDR2 FQNNGV. Trimming took 3 bases from V and 1 from J, leaving 10 bases between them. CDR3 DNA sequence: TGTGCCAGCAGCTTTGAGACTAGTTCCTACAATGAGCAGTTCTTC. It is translated as CASSFETSSYNEQFF.

V gene TRBV27 combines with J gene TRBJ1-2; D may be TRBD1 (5 bases). Germline-derived CDR1 and CDR2 are MNHEY and SMNVEV (reference sequence). This CDR3 spans 16 amino acids. V shed 5 bases and J shed 4 bases, with 20 bases lying between them. Here the CDR3 DNA reads TGTGCCAGCAGTAAATTTTTGGCAGGGTCATTCTATGGCTACACCTTC. It codes for CASSKFLAGSFYGYTF.

The chain links TRBV3-1 (or the pseudogene TRBV3-2) to TRBJ2-7; tentative D call: TRBD1 (7 bases). The CDR3 length is 13 residues. Trimming stripped 5 bases from V and 5 bases from J, with 13 bases between. Germline values: CDR1 LGHDT, CDR2 YNNKEL (reference sequence). The CDR3 region has the DNA TGTGCCAGCAGCATCAGGGGGGCGGACGAGCAGTACTTC. It codes for CASSIRGADEQYF.

This clone has only a few counts. The V call is TRBV25-1, the J call TRBJ2-1; 11 nucleotides line up with TRBD1. V dropped 2 bases and J dropped 6; count of bases not matched to a gene: 6. Germline assignment: CDR1 MGHDK and CDR2 SYGVNS. The CDR3 runs 16 residues. CDR3 region: CASSERGQGVSNEQFF. The CDR3 bases are TGTGCCAGCAGTGAAAGGGGACAGGGGGTCTCCAATGAGCAGTTCTTC.

V and J are TRBV4-1 and TRBJ1-4, with D possibly TRBD1 on 6 matching bases. The germline V gene encodes CDR1 MGHRA and CDR2 YSYEKL. This CDR3 is built from 19 residues. The ends were cut back, 4 bases at V and 0 bases at J, with 21 bases in the middle. CDR3 amino acids: CASSPGTGQRATTNEKLFF. The CDR3 DNA follows: TGCGCCAGCAGCCCGGGAACTGGACAGAGAGCTACAACTAATGAAAAACTGTTTTTT.

The rearrangement links TRBV28 to TRBJ1-4; possibly TRBD1 for D (6 bases). This CDR3 comprises 16 residues. Germline V gives CDR1 MDHEN, CDR2 SYDVKM. Trimming took off 6 bases at V and 4 bases at J, with 18 bases between the two ends. CDR3 DNA: TGTGCCAGCAGCTTTAGCTACAGGGACCGTAATGAAAAACTGTTTTTT. It yields the protein CASSFSYRDRNEKLFF. The full variable domain, rest sourced from reference TRBV28 and TRBJ1-4, is DVKVTQSSRYLVKRTGEKVFLECVQDMDHENMFWYRQDPGLGLRLIYFSYDVKMKEKGDIPEGYSVSREKKERFSLILESASTNQTSMYLCASSFSYRDRNEKLFFGSGTQLSVL.

In its sample, this clone was seen once. The gene calls are TRBV3-1 (or the pseudogene TRBV3-2) and TRBJ2-3, with D possibly TRBD1 on 6 matching bases. In germline, CDR1 is LGHDT, CDR2 YNNKEL (reference sequence). The CDR3 length is 16 residues. V shed 2 bases and J shed 1 base, with 13 bases lying between them. In DNA form, the CDR3 reads TGTGCCAGCAGCCAAACAGGGTATGAACGCACAGATACGCAGTATTTT. Translated: CASSQTGYERTDTQYF.

The gene calls are TRBV2 and TRBJ2-7, with no clear D. Germline V CDR1 and CDR2: SNHLY, FYNNEI. V lost 7 bases and J 7 bases, leaving 20 bases between the germline ends. This CDR3 is built from 14 residues. Here the CDR3 reads CASTPRGVGREQYF. In DNA, the CDR3 is TGTGCCAGCACCCCTCGCGGTGTGGGTAGGGAGCAGTACTTC.

CDR3 in amino acids: CASIEARGADTQYF. The DNA of the CDR3 is TGTGCCAGTATAGAGGCCCGAGGTGCAGATACGCAGTATTTT. V and J are TRBV19 and TRBJ2-3, with D unclear. The CDR3 length is 14 residues. Germline lookup yields CDR1 LNHDA and CDR2 SQIVND (reference sequence). The V end was cut by 7 bases, the J end by 4 bases, with 15 bases between.

This chain joins TRBV11-2 and TRBJ2-1; 7 bases agree with TRBD1. With V trimmed by 2 bases and J by 3 bases, 7 bases remained unmatched. Per the germline V gene, CDR1 is SGHAT and CDR2 is FQNNGV. The CDR3 length is 16 residues. The CDR3 here is CASSLSFGQVYNEQFF. The CDR3 nucleotides are TGTGCCAGCAGCTTAAGTTTTGGACAGGTCTACAATGAGCAGTTCTTC.

The chain has TRBV9 and TRBJ1-1; 8 nucleotides align to TRBD1. The J segment lost 2 bases and the V segment lost 4 bases, leaving 10 bases of the junction unmatched. Germline values: CDR1 SGDLS, CDR2 YYNGEE. This CDR3 comprises 16 residues. The CDR3 loop is CASSPDRTGSNTEAFF. The CDR3 bases are TGTGCCAGCAGCCCTGATAGGACAGGGAGCAACACTGAAGCTTTCTTT.

This chain connects TRBV5-4 to TRBJ2-3, with D tentatively TRBD2 (6 bases). Germline values: CDR1 SGHNT, CDR2 YYREEE (reference sequence). CDR3 length: 15 residues. V dropped 4 bases and J dropped 5 bases, with 17 bases sitting between them. CDR3 sequence: CASSLEGFRGDTQYF. In DNA form, the CDR3 reads TGTGCCAGCAGCCTGGAGGGGTTTAGAGGAGATACGCAGTATTTT. Based on the CDR3 plus reference TRBV5-4 and TRBJ2-3, the full variable domain is ETGVTQSPTHLIKTRGQQVTLRCSSQSGHNTVSWYQQALGQGPQFIFQYYREEENGRGNFPPRFSGLQFPNYSSELNVNALELDDSALYLCASSLEGFRGDTQYFGPGTRLTVL.

This CDR3 is CAINGRGTDTQYF. DNA of the CDR3: TGTGCCATCAATGGCAGGGGGACAGATACGCAGTATTTT. This chain uses TRBV10-3 with TRBJ2-3; 7 bases line up with TRBD1. This CDR3 is built from 13 residues. Trimming took 7 bases from V and 3 from J; bases not matched to a gene: 4. Germline V gene lookup returns CDR1 ENHRY and CDR2 SYGVKD.

The genes are TRBV2 and TRBJ2-7, with 7 bases aligning to TRBD1. This CDR3 contains 13 residues. CDR1 and CDR2 from the germline V gene are SNHLY and FYNNEI. Trimming at V came to 6 bases and at J to 7 bases, leaving 9 bases not matched to a gene. The CDR3 nucleotides read TGTGCCAGCAGGGACAGGAGCCTTCGAGAGCAGTACTTC. Protein: CASRDRSLREQYF.

This rearrangement joins TRBV27 to TRBJ1-1, with a weak D call TRBD1 (5 bases). The V gene's germline CDR1 is MNHEY and CDR2 SMNVEV (reference sequence). V lost 5 bases to trimming and J lost 1 base, with 11 bases between them. The CDR3 is 14 residues long. CDR3 region: CASSVGGANTEAFF. CDR3 sequence (DNA): TGTGCCAGCAGTGTAGGAGGGGCGAACACTGAAGCTTTCTTT.

J is TRBJ2-7 and V is TRBV4-2; D is perhaps TRBD1 (6 bases). The length of the CDR3 is 14 residues. CDR1 is LGHNA, CDR2 YNFKEQ, per germline. V lost 0 bases and J 2 bases, leaving 8 bases between the germline ends. The CDR3 nucleotides are TGTGCCAGCAGCCAAGACGCAGGGGCCTACGAGCAGTACTTC. Translating gives CASSQDAGAYEQYF.

The chain employs TRBV6-6 and TRBJ2-7; D remains ambiguous. Per germline, CDR1 MNHNY and CDR2 SVGAGI (reference sequence). V was pared by 0 bases and J by 0 bases, with 6 bases between. The CDR3 runs to 14 residues. The CDR3 sequence is CASSYSRNSYEQYF. The CDR3 DNA sequence: TGTGCCAGCAGTTACTCGAGGAACTCCTACGAGCAGTACTTC.

The rearrangement links TRBV5-1 to TRBJ2-5, with TRBD1 matching over 10 bases. This CDR3 comprises 13 residues. Losses at the gene ends were 5 bases for V and 5 bases for J; bases not matched to a gene: 3. The germline V gene encodes CDR1 SGHRS and CDR2 YFSETQ. The CDR3 DNA reads as TGCGCCAGCAGGAGGGACAGGGGTGAGACCCAGTACTTC. It is translated as CASRRDRGETQYF.

This rearrangement joins TRBV7-2 to TRBJ1-6; 10 bases line up with TRBD1. With 4 bases clipped from V and 10 bases from J, the junction kept 10 bases outside the gene matches. The CDR3 is 16 residues long. Germline V gene lookup returns CDR1 SGHTA and CDR2 FQGNSA. This CDR3 is CASSSKTGTGDSPLHF. The CDR3 DNA reads TGTGCCAGCAGCTCAAAAACCGGGACAGGGGACTCACCCCTCCACTTT.

The chain combines TRBV7-6 with TRBJ2-5, with a weak D call TRBD2 (5 bases). V lost 5 bases to trimming and J lost 6 bases, with 19 bases between them. There are 15 residues in the CDR3. Germline CDR1 is SGHVS and CDR2 is FNYEAQ. CDR3 nucleotide sequence: TGTGCCAGCAGCCCGGACTTAGGGCGCTTGCAGACCCAGTACTTC. It codes for CASSPDLGRLQTQYF.

The V call is TRBV6-2 or TRBV6-3, the J call TRBJ2-5, with TRBD2 matching 8 bases. V was clipped by 2 bases and J by 5 bases; unmatched bases: 10. The CDR3 runs to 16 residues. Germline V gives CDR1 MNHEY, CDR2 SVGEGT. In DNA, the CDR3 is TGTGCCAGCAGTTACCGCCGCGGGGGGCCTCGGGAGACCCAGTACTTC. Its protein is CASSYRRGGPRETQYF.

The V call is TRBV30, the J call TRBJ2-3; 14 nucleotides agree with TRBD2. CDR1 and CDR2 from the germline V gene are GTSNPN and SVGIG (reference sequence). Germline trimming cut 2 bases from V and 3 bases from J; bases unmatched to any gene: 4. CDR3 size: 16 residues. The CDR3: CAWSPGLAGVTDTQYF. CDR3 nucleotide sequence: TGTGCCTGGAGTCCGGGACTAGCGGGAGTAACAGATACGCAGTATTTT.

V gene TRBV7-3 combines with J gene TRBJ1-1; TRBD1 matches at 10 bases. Germline CDR1 SGHTA, CDR2 FQGTGA. The CDR3 consists of 14 residues. V trimming: 5 bases; J trimming: 5 bases; junction bases outside the gene matches: 5. DNA of the CDR3: TGTGCCAGCAGCCTGACAGGGGGCGGGACTGAAGCTTTCTTT. Translated: CASSLTGGGTEAFF.

The chain carries TRBV7-2 and TRBJ1-3; D unresolved. The CDR3 totals 15 residues. From germline, CDR1 is SGHTA and CDR2 FQGNSA. V lost 5 bases and J 0 bases, leaving 11 bases between the germline ends. CDR3 nucleotides: TGTGCCAGCAGCGCTAATACTGACTCTGGAAACACCATATATTTT. Translated, it gives CASSANTDSGNTIYF. The full variable domain, in which reference TRBV7-2 and TRBJ1-3 provide the parts outside the CDR3, is GAGVSQSPSNKVTEKGKDVELRCDPISGHTALYWYRQSLGQGLEFLIYFQGNSAPDKSGLPSDRFSAERTGGSVSTLTIQRTQQEDSAVYLCASSANTDSGNTIYFGEGSWLTVV.

A few counts support this clone. The chain is built from TRBV5-4 and TRBJ2-7; tentatively, D is TRBD2 (5 bases). The CDR3 loop spans 16 amino acids. Trimming cost V 1 base and J 5 bases, with 19 bases left between them. The germline CDR1 and CDR2 sequences are SGHNT and YYREEE (reference sequence). The DNA for the CDR3 is TGTGCCAGCAGCTTGAAGGGTTTTACTGAGGGCGACGAGCAGTACTTC. Encoded protein: CASSLKGFTEGDEQYF.

This rearrangement joins TRBV9 to TRBJ2-6; 7 bases map to TRBD1. The CDR3 extends over 15 amino acids. With 3 bases clipped from V and 0 bases from J, the junction kept 0 bases outside the gene matches. Per germline, CDR1 SGDLS and CDR2 YYNGEE. CDR3 protein: CASSDRGSGANVLTF. CDR3 nucleotides: TGTGCCAGCAGCGACAGGGGCTCTGGGGCCAACGTCCTGACTTTC.